This T cell receptor beta chain was identified in a study of blood T cell repertoires in COVID-19. Germline lookup yields CDR1 SQVTM and CDR2 ANQGSEA. V trimming: 7 bases; J trimming: 2 bases; junction bases outside the gene matches: 8. CDR3 length: 14 amino acids. In Seattle, patients joined the study during active infection and were tracked longitudinally. Only in-frame clones appear in the TCRdb table, and some are missing; sequencing was by immunoSEQ multiplex PCR. The data hold 300,000 to 350,000 clones, with about 90% observed a single time. V is TRBV29-1 and J is TRBJ2-3, with 8 bases identical to TRBD2. This receptor was obtained from a woman aged 30 to 39 with COVID-19, enrolled during active disease. Sequencing was done on a sample of peripheral blood. The CDR3 coding sequence is TGCAGCGCAACAGCGGGAGCGGCCACAGATACGCAGTATTTT. It is translated as CSATAGAATDTQYF.